A selection of T cell receptor beta chains follows, all from one sample in a study of blood T cells in healthy people across ages. TCRdb reprocessed the 5' RACE reads with MiXCR, giving one entry per CDR3 protein. Of 350,000 to 450,000 distinct CDR3 sequences in the sample, approximately 52% are singletons; the top ten hold 50% to 65%. Sequencing was done on a sample of blood. Every receptor here comes from a man aged 60 to 69 in good health. Both conserved end residues are part of each CDR3. D genes are given only for firm matches. Clone size appears in some rows only: once, few, many, or a class for an expanded clone.

14,.,TRBJ1-4,TRBV20-1,.,CSARGYRYNEKLFF,TGCAGTGCTAGAGGCTACAGATATAATGAAAAACTGTTTTTT
16,.,TRBJ2-7,TRBV28,TRBD2,CASSSPLAGDRNEQYF,TGTGCCAGCAGTTCGCCCTTGGCGGGAGACCGGAACGAGCAGTACTTC
11,few,TRBJ2-7,TRBV29-1,TRBD2,CSVPAGGEQYF,TGCAGCGTCCCGGCGGGAGGCGAGCAGTACTTC
16,.,TRBJ2-7,TRBV20-1,.,CSASFPHAGSTYEQYF,TGCAGTGCTAGTTTTCCCCATGCGGGAAGCACCTACGAGCAGTACTTC
17,many,TRBJ2-1,TRBV27,TRBD2,CASSFRSASGRGNEQFF,TGTGCCAGCAGTTTTCGGTCCGCTAGCGGGAGGGGCAATGAGCAGTTCTTC
17,.,TRBJ2-1,TRBV20-1,TRBD2,CSARDWRLAGVQETQFF,TGCAGTGCTAGAGATTGGCGACTAGCGGGGGTCCAAGAGACCCAGTTCTTC
16,.,TRBJ2-4,TRBV5-6,.,CASSGAGVIAKNIQYF,TGTGCCAGCAGTGGTGCAGGGGTAATAGCCAAAAACATTCAGTACTTC
15,few,TRBJ2-7,TRBV6-5,TRBD1,CASSTPGQGTYEQYF,TGTGCCAGCAGCACTCCGGGACAGGGGACCTACGAGCAGTACTTC
13,many,TRBJ1-2,TRBV3-1,.,CASTQSGGGGYTF,TGTGCCAGCACTCAAAGTGGGGGTGGAGGCTACACCTTC
13,.,TRBJ2-5,TRBV7-3,.,CASSPSRRETQYF,TGTGCCAGCAGCCCCTCCCGCAGGGAGACCCAGTACTTC
14,.,TRBJ2-3,TRBV9,TRBD2,CASSERESPDTQYF,TGTGCCAGCAGCGAGCGGGAGAGTCCAGATACGCAGTATTTT
13,few,TRBJ2-3,TRBV7-2,.,CASSLAPPDTQYF,TGTGCCAGCAGCTTGGCCCCTCCAGATACGCAGTATTTT
12,many,TRBJ1-2,TRBV29-1,.,CSVDRGNYGYTF,TGCAGCGTTGATAGGGGGAACTATGGCTACACCTTC
13,.,TRBJ1-1,TRBV30,.,CAHNFSPNTEAFF,TGTGCCCACAATTTTTCACCGAACACTGAAGCTTTCTTT
15,few,TRBJ2-7,TRBV7-2,.,CASSLSADRTYEQYF,TGTGCCAGCAGCTTAAGTGCGGATCGGACCTACGAGCAGTACTTC
15,.,TRBJ2-5,TRBV12-3/TRBV12-4,TRBD1,CASSSNRGIQETQYF,TGTGCCAGCAGTTCTAACAGGGGAATCCAAGAGACCCAGTACTTC
12,.,TRBJ2-1,TRBV28,.,CASSSTVNEQFF,TGTGCCAGCAGTTCGACTGTAAATGAGCAGTTCTTC
14,.,TRBJ2-1,TRBV20-1,.,CSAATRSTYNEQFF,TGCAGTGCTGCCACTAGGTCAACCTACAATGAGCAGTTCTTC
11,few,TRBJ2-7,TRBV30,.,CAGSVKAEQYF,TGTGCCGGGAGTGTAAAGGCTGAGCAGTACTTC
18,.,TRBJ2-1,TRBV11-2,TRBD2,CASSTRTGTSGALNEQFF,TGTGCCAGCAGCACCAGAACCGGGACTAGCGGGGCTCTCAATGAGCAGTTCTTC
14,.,TRBJ2-5,TRBV7-9,.,CASSAQRYQETQYF,TGTGCCAGCAGCGCTCAGAGGTACCAAGAGACCCAGTACTTC
13,.,TRBJ2-1,TRBV7-8,.,CASSRTPYNEQFF,TGTGCCAGCAGCCGAACACCCTACAATGAGCAGTTCTTC
14,.,TRBJ1-5,TRBV20-1,.,CSARDMVGGKPQHF,TGCAGTGCTAGAGATATGGTGGGAGGCAAGCCCCAGCATTTT
16,.,TRBJ2-1,TRBV3-1,TRBD1,CASSQDRDRPDNEQFF,TGTGCCAGCAGCCAAGACCGGGACAGGCCCGACAATGAGCAGTTCTTC
14,.,TRBJ1-4,TRBV29-1,.,CSVQRGGLNEKLFF,TGCAGCGTGCAAAGGGGGGGATTAAATGAAAAACTGTTTTTT
13,few,TRBJ1-2,TRBV13,.,CASSRDGIYGYTF,TGTGCCAGCAGCCGGGACGGCATCTATGGCTACACCTTC
12,once,TRBJ1-1,TRBV6-5,.,CASIAGTAEAFF,TGTGCCAGCATCGCCGGGACGGCTGAAGCTTTCTTT
13,.,TRBJ2-7,TRBV29-1,.,CSVSGLGPYEQYF,TGCAGCGTCTCGGGACTTGGCCCTTACGAGCAGTACTTC
14,.,TRBJ2-5,TRBV30,.,CAWRGTGLGKTQYF,TGTGCCTGGAGGGGAACTGGGTTGGGGAAGACCCAGTACTTC
19,.,TRBJ2-6,TRBV21-1,.,CASSKGVPGDSSGANVLTF,TGTGCCAGCAGCAAAGGAGTACCAGGGGATAGCTCTGGGGCCAACGTCCTGACTTTC
17,few,TRBJ2-3,TRBV4-1,TRBD2,CASSLGLAGGPQDTQYF,TGCGCCAGCAGCCTGGGACTAGCGGGAGGGCCTCAAGATACGCAGTATTTT